The T cell receptor (beta chain) described here comes from a study of T cell changes during pregnancy in multiple sclerosis. Clones were sequenced by immunoSEQ multiplex PCR, and TCRdb holds only the in-frame ones, with some missing. The profile covers over 45,000 clones, with roughly 90% appearing a single time and approximately 2% taken by the ten largest. V gave up 4 bases and J gave up 6 bases, with 14 bases separating them. Germline V gene data show CDR1 as MDHEN and CDR2 as SYDVKM. The CDR3 contains 14 residues. Sequenced material: peripheral blood, taken after pregnancy. This chain joins TRBV28 and TRBJ2-3; maybe TRBD2 (6 bases). The receptor was isolated from a female donor with multiple sclerosis, enrolled in a pregnancy study. This CDR3 is CASSWQRAGDTQYF. The DNA of the CDR3 is TGTGCCAGCAGTTGGCAAAGGGCGGGGGATACGCAGTATTTT.